This entry lists 21 T cell receptor beta chains sequenced from one sample in a study of blood T cells in healthy people across ages. Together with a sample-barcoded 5' primer, a J-beta primer mix was included in a second PCR lasting about 6 to 11 cycles. Via MiXCR, TCRdb re-called the 5' RACE reads, giving one row per CDR3 protein. Among roughly 930,000 distinct CDR3 sequences listed, about 48% were seen once. The sequencing sample was made of blood. The source of these receptors is a man aged 30 to 39 in good health.

In its sample, this clonotype was seen a few times. This chain links TRBV29-1 with TRBJ2-1, with D tentatively TRBD1 (6 bases). CDR1 and CDR2 from the germline V gene are SQVTM and ANQGSEA. The V end was cut by 3 bases, the J end by 7 bases, with 16 bases between. This CDR3 has 14 residues. CDR3: CSVDFAAGVNEQFF. The CDR3 DNA reads as TGCAGCGTTGACTTCGCGGCAGGGGTGAATGAGCAGTTCTTC.

V usage is TRBV6-1 and J usage is TRBJ2-1, with 13 bases matching TRBD2. The V and J ends lost 5 bases and 8 bases, in that order; junction bases with no gene match: 9. Germline V gene lookup returns CDR1 MNHNS and CDR2 SASEGT. This CDR3 spans 16 amino acids. The CDR3 sequence is CASSPKGTSGADEQFF. The CDR3 bases are TGTGCCAGCAGTCCTAAGGGGACTAGCGGGGCCGATGAGCAGTTCTTC.

This clonotype was seen many times. An end of the junction differs from the germline gene, which may be a read error. The chain links TRBV4-1 to TRBJ2-1, with 9 bases aligning to TRBD2. CDR1 and CDR2 from the germline V gene are MGHRA and YSYEKL. There are 15 residues in the CDR3. The CDR3 region has the DNA TGTGCCAGCAGCCAGGGCGGGGGGGCGTACAATGAGCAGTTCTTC. It yields the protein CASSQGGGAYNEQFF.

The chain is built from TRBV12-3 or TRBV12-4 and TRBJ1-1, with 10 bases matching TRBD1. The V and J ends lost 1 base and 5 bases, in that order; junction bases with no gene match: 4. CDR3 length: 15 amino acids. CDR3 region: CASSLEGQGWTEAFF. The CDR3 nucleotides are TGTGCCAGCAGTTTAGAGGGACAGGGGTGGACTGAAGCTTTCTTT.

This clonotype has a handful of counts. This chain links TRBV6-5 with TRBJ1-2; weak D call: TRBD1 (6 bases). This CDR3 comprises 15 residues. CDR1 and CDR2 from the germline V gene are MNHEY and SVGAGI. V shed 8 bases and J shed 5 bases, with 21 bases lying between them. CDR3 protein: CASGRRGRPGYGYTF. In DNA form, the CDR3 reads TGTGCCAGCGGTCGGCGGGGGCGTCCGGGGTATGGCTACACCTTC.

This clonotype turned up a few times. Here the CDR3 reads CSVTDGQGLFLTF. CDR3 in DNA: TGCAGCGTGACGGACGGGCAGGGCCTGTTCCTGACTTTC. The chain combines TRBV29-1 with TRBJ2-6, with D tentatively TRBD1 (5 bases). The germline V and J ends were trimmed by 6 bases and 14 bases, with 20 bases remaining between them. This CDR3 is built from 13 residues. The germline V gene encodes CDR1 SQVTM and CDR2 ANQGSEA.

On this clonotype: This may be a read error: a much more frequent sequence differs by one nucleotide. The J gene is TRBJ2-1, the V gene TRBV6-2 or TRBV6-3, with D unresolved. The germline V gene encodes CDR1 MNHEY and CDR2 SVGEGT. This CDR3 has 13 residues. The CDR3 here is CTSSYRRHNEQFF. The CDR3 region has the DNA TGTACCAGCAGTTACCGGCGGCACAATGAGCAGTTCTTC.

V and J are TRBV5-1 and TRBJ1-2; tentatively, D is TRBD1 (6 bases). CDR3 length: 14 residues. With 4 bases removed from V and 4 bases from J, the gap between germline ends came to 14 bases. Germline CDR1 SGHRS, CDR2 YFSETQ. CDR3 sequence (DNA): TGCGCCAGCAGCGCGAGTGGGGGCGGCTATGGCTACACCTTC. This gives the protein CASSASGGGYGYTF.

The sample holds one count of this clonotype. This chain uses TRBV7-2 with TRBJ2-5, with D uncertain. The J call may be wrong; the DNA end is better matched by TRBJ2-7. The CDR3 length is 14 residues. Germline V CDR1 and CDR2: SGHTA, FQGNSA. The CDR3: CASSLARDPYEQYF. The CDR3 DNA follows: TGTGCCAGCAGCTTAGCCCGAGACCCCTACGAGCAGTACTTC.

V usage is TRBV3-1 and J usage is TRBJ2-3, with 7 bases matching TRBD2. The CDR3 loop spans 17 amino acids. V lost 2 bases, J lost 3 bases, and 11 bases stayed unmatched. Per germline, CDR1 LGHDT and CDR2 YNNKEL (reference sequence). The CDR3 DNA sequence: TGTGCCAGCAGCCAACCGGCGAGACGAGCGGGAACAGATACGCAGTATTTT. This codes for CASSQPARRAGTDTQYF.

The chain joins TRBV4-3 to TRBJ2-7; TRBD1 matches at 9 bases. Germline loops: CDR1 LGHNA, CDR2 YSLEER. This CDR3 has 15 residues. The V and J ends lost 2 bases and 4 bases, in that order; junction bases with no gene match: 6. CDR3 region: CASSQQDRGLYEQYF. The CDR3 DNA is TGCGCCAGCAGCCAACAGGACAGGGGACTATACGAGCAGTACTTC.

The rearrangement links TRBV11-1 to TRBJ2-1; D may be TRBD1 (7 bases). Trimming shortened V by 5 bases and J by 9 bases, and 17 bases separated the two germline ends. The CDR3 length is 14 residues. CDR1 is SGHAT, CDR2 FQDESV, per germline (reference sequence). CDR3 residues: CASSVVPQGGEQFF. The CDR3 region has the DNA TGTGCCAGCAGCGTCGTGCCCCAGGGGGGTGAGCAGTTCTTC.

This clonotype was seen a few times. The chain couples TRBV4-3 to TRBJ1-3; D uncertain. The CDR3 has 16 amino acids. The germline V gene encodes CDR1 LGHNA and CDR2 YSLEER. V was cut by 4 bases and J by 2 bases, with 15 bases left in between. CDR3 sequence (DNA): TGCGCCAGCAGCCTAAACATCGGGCAGGCTGGAAACACCATATATTTT. Protein sequence: CASSLNIGQAGNTIYF.

A few counts support this clonotype. The germline gene is not matched at one end of the junction; a read error may be the cause. The V gene is TRBV7-9, the J gene TRBJ2-3; D remains ambiguous. The CDR3 covers 13 residues. Germline V gene lookup returns CDR1 SEHNR and CDR2 FQNEAQ (reference sequence). The CDR3, as DNA: TGTGCCAGCAGCGTAGCCCAACTGGATACGCAGTATTTT. It translates to CASSVAQLDTQYF.

This clonotype has a single count. The chain joins TRBV24-1 to TRBJ2-7, with 9 bases that match TRBD2. The end of the DNA is better explained by TRBJ2-5, so the J call may be wrong. CDR3 length: 17 residues. The germline gives CDR1 KGHDR, CDR2 SFDVKD. CDR3 region: CATSDLGISGGQETQYF. DNA for the CDR3: TGTGCCACCAGTGATTTAGGAATTAGCGGGGGTCAAGAGACCCAGTACTTC.

J is TRBJ2-7 and V is TRBV29-1; D remains unclear. The CDR3 spans 13 residues. The V gene lost 4 bases and the J gene lost 3 bases, with 13 bases spanning the gap. Per germline, CDR1 SQVTM and CDR2 ANQGSEA. Here the CDR3 reads CSVGPSQDYEQYF. CDR3 DNA: TGCAGCGTTGGGCCCAGCCAGGACTACGAGCAGTACTTC.

The gene calls are TRBV2 and TRBJ2-3; TRBD2 might be the D (5 bases). V lost 7 bases and J lost 4, with 15 bases in between. Germline V gene lookup returns CDR1 SNHLY and CDR2 FYNNEI. The CDR3 is made up of 14 amino acids. CDR3 coding DNA: TGTGCCAGCATTCGGAGCGGTTCTTCAGATACGCAGTATTTT. This sequence encodes CASIRSGSSDTQYF. Supplemented by reference TRBV2 and TRBJ2-3, the full variable domain reads EPEVTQTPSHQVTQMGQEVILRCVPISNHLYFYWYRQILGQKVEFLVSFYNNEISEKSEIFDDQFSVERPDGSNFTLKIRSTKLEDSAMYFCASIRSGSSDTQYFGPGTRLTVL.

The V call is TRBV27, the J call TRBJ2-5; TRBD1 is a possible D gene (6 bases). The V end lost 8 bases, the J end lost 5 bases, and 15 bases lay between the germline ends. The germline CDR1 and CDR2 sequences are MNHEY and SMNVEV (reference sequence). The CDR3 extends over 13 amino acids. CDR3 DNA: TGTGCCAGCCAGGACAGCTTGAGGGAGACCCAGTACTTC. Translation gives CASQDSLRETQYF.

In regard to this clonotype: This clone may be a read error of a much larger clone one base away. The chain has TRBV20-1 and TRBJ2-1; 10 nucleotides match TRBD2. This CDR3 is 14 amino acids long. The ends lost 6 bases at V and 9 bases at J; junction bases unmatched: 11. The germline gives CDR1 DFQATT, CDR2 SNEGSKA (reference sequence). This CDR3 is CSADASGGKSEQFF. CDR3 nucleotide sequence: TGCAGTGCAGACGCTAGCGGGGGCAAGAGTGAGCAGTTCTTC.

The chain carries TRBV6-5 and TRBJ1-1, with TRBD1 identical over 7 bases. V shed 6 bases, J shed 3 bases, and the junction held 10 bases outside the gene matches. The CDR3 loop spans 15 amino acids. Germline V gene sequence: CDR1 MNHEY, CDR2 SVGAGI. CDR3 sequence reads: CASSGGQGGYTEAFF. For the CDR3, the DNA is TGTGCCAGCAGCGGGGGGCAGGGGGGGTACACTGAAGCTTTCTTT.

This clonotype occurred a few times. V gene TRBV12-3 or TRBV12-4 combines with J gene TRBJ1-2; D gene unclear. The CDR3 length is 13 residues. Trimming took 4 bases from V and 0 from J, leaving 6 bases between them. The CDR3: CASSSPANYGYTF. CDR3 nucleotide sequence: TGTGCCAGCAGTTCGCCTGCTAACTATGGCTACACCTTC.